The clone carrying this T cell receptor beta chain was seen repeatedly, ten times or more. Its specificity is unknown. The V segment lost 5 bases and the J segment 3 bases; nucleotides outside the gene matches: 5. This CDR3 has 14 amino acids. In TCRdb, the RT-PCR reads were re-called with MiXCR into one record per CDR3 protein. Of about 500,000 distinct CDR3 sequences in the sample, approximately 6.9% are singletons; the top ten hold about an eighth. This sample stems from a study of response to subunit inactivated influenza vaccine. Whole-study findings and limits: The authors offered the suggestion that each seasonal influenza vaccination recruits few new T cells.

The sample consisted of PBMCs from blood, taken roughly 24 months after vaccination. J is TRBJ2-7 and V is TRBV12-3 or TRBV12-4, with TRBD2 matching over 9 bases. This TCR came from a man between 50 and 69 years old who received an inactivated influenza vaccine. The CDR3 loop reads CASSPGTSSYEQYF. Written as DNA, the CDR3 is TGTGCCAGCAGTCCCGGGACTAGCAGCTACGAGCAGTACTTC.